The T cell receptor (beta chain) described here comes from a study of T cell responses to AZD1222 COVID-19 vaccine (dated by TCRdb to the early 2020s). Background on the whole study: AZD1222 recipients with second doses at about 4 weeks or about 12 weeks were pooled, because spike-specific TCR depth and breadth did not differ between schedules. A total of 240 or so trial participants underwent TCR sequencing, of whom approximately 200 had received two doses of AZD1222 and roughly 26 had received two doses of the MenACWY control vaccine. Trial participants were enrolled into age subgroups of 18-55, 56-69 and 70-plus years, which contained about 150, 27 and 61 TCR-sequenced participants, respectively. Points the paper makes about the study in general: A significant rise in spike-specific TCR breadth and depth was observed after two AZD1222 doses relative to day 0 and relative to MenACWY recipients. Because no day 14 peak-response samples were available, repertoires were characterized only after the peak T cell response. The vaccine-associated CD4 TCRs covered the entire spike protein, and the dominant responses fell in regions 160-218 and 743-854. Nearly half of unique spike-specific TCRs reportedly recognized epitopes outside regions mutated in the B.1.351 and B.1.1.7 variants. In the small 56-69-year group, the increase in depth fell short of significance, most likely because of low power. Conclusions about previously exposed vaccinees are limited, since just five to seven AZD1222 recipients were seropositive for SARS-CoV-2 at baseline. Participants were mostly white British, with more females than males. The authors suggested clonal diversity may have been underestimated.

The CDR3 regions of human TCRbeta chains were subjected to immunosequencing. For the original study's pipeline: Repertoire TCRs were checked for matches against a reference library of SARS-CoV-2-specific TCRs that had been generated using the MIRA antigen-specificity platform. Breadth meant the fraction of unique TCRs that were SARS-CoV-2-associated, whereas depth meant the fraction of total T cells that were SARS-CoV-2-associated. Using the MIRA data, every spike-specific TCR was mapped to the spike region that the TCR reacted to and assigned to either a CD4 or a CD8 class. Log10-transformed breadth and depth values were compared by one-way ANOVA with Sidak's multiple comparisons tests. The clones in this table, taken by TCRdb from immuneACCESS, are in-frame only. Not every clone is retained; where verified, under half of the shortfall comes from an unresolved V gene, and the cause of the rest is unknown. V, J and clone size were drawn from that table, and D and trimming were deduced from the DNA. This sample lists over 110,000 clones; more than 85% were detected once. Approximately 5.4% of the sample is held by the ten biggest clonotypes.

According to the study, the label for this sample's time point signals: baseline before first vaccination. Vaccinee samples came from UK trials COV001 and COV002, including a single-blind randomized controlled phase 2/3 trial of AZD1222 (ChAdOx1 nCoV-19) in healthy adults. For TCRbeta chain sequencing, PBMC samples from trial participants were taken at day 0 and at day 28 after the second dose. The germline V gene (reference sequence) supplies CDR1 SEHNR and CDR2 FQNEAQ. The junction carries 13 bases between V and J, which are trimmed by 1 base and 4 bases respectively. From its cysteine to its phenylalanine, the CDR3 spans 15 amino acids. The sequence is cut down to CDR3 DNA, 45 bases in frame from base 1. In regard to this clone: What antigen it recognizes has not been identified. The input lacks base qualities; no much larger clone sits a single base away.

The receptor comes from an adult in good health. The chain joins TRBV7-9 to TRBJ1-1; the D gene remains uncertain. The sequences come from peripheral blood, collected on day 0 of AZD1222 vaccination. The bases are TGTGCCAGCAGCTTAGTCCAGGCAGGACTCACTGAAGCTTTCTTT. It translates as CASSLVQAGLTEAFF.